The subject of this entry is one T cell receptor (beta chain). What it recognizes is unknown. This sample is part of a study of T cell responses to AZD1222 COVID-19 vaccine. The study, taken as a whole, reports: Spike-wide coverage was observed for vaccine-associated CD4 TCRs, with dominant responses at 160-218 and 743-854.

Generated by immunoSEQ multiplex PCR, the TCRdb table keeps only in-frame clones and is missing some. The sample contains around 88,000 clones, about nine tenths of which appear only once. This TCR derives from an adult in good health. The material was peripheral blood, obtained on day 0 of AZD1222 vaccination.

CDR3 nucleotides: TGTGCCAGCAGCTTAAGCGGGAGGAAGGATGAGCAGTTCTTC. Its protein product is CASSLSGRKDEQFF. V is TRBV7-2 and J is TRBJ2-1; 9 bases are shared with TRBD2. Per germline, CDR1 SGHTA and CDR2 FQGNSA. Trimming took 2 bases from V and 8 from J; bases not matched to a gene: 4. This CDR3 is built from 14 residues.